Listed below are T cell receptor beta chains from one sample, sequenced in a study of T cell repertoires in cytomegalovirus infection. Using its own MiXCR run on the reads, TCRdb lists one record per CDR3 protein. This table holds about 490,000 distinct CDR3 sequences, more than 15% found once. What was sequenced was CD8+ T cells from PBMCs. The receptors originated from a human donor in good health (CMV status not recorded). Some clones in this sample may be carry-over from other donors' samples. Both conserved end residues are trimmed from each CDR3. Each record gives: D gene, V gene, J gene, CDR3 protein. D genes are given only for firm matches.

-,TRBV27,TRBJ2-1,ASSLSRGEQF
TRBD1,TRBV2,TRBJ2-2,ASTSGTGSNTGELF
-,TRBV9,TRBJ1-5,ASSVGAGVNQPQH
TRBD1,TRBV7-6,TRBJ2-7,ATTKITDREYEQY
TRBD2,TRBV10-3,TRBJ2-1,AISESNGGSPSYNEQF
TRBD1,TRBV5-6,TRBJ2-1,ASSLVGQGIHEQF
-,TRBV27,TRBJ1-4,ASSWGEKLF
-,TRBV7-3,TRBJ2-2,ASSLSQGSGELF
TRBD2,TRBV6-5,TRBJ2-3,ASSPRTSRSDTQY
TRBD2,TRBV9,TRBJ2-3,ASSVGEPSGRRSDTQY
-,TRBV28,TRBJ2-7,ASSFWISYEQY
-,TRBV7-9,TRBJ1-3,ASSPYDSGNTIY
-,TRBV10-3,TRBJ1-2,AISQVVENYGYT
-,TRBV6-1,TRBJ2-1,ASSESGGWSYEQF
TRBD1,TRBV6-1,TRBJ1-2,ASSLRDRANYGYT
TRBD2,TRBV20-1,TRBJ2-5,SAREIAGGDGETQY
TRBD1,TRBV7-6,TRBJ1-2,ASSLGDRDGYT
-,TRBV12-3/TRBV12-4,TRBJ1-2,ASNSRRDYGYT
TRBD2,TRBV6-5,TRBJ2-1,ASKTSGLSSYNEQF
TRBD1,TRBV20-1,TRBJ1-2,SARVQGANYGYT
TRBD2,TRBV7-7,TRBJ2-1,ASSLEKMGLAGGLCEQF
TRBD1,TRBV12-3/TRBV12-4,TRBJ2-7,ASRNTRDRLDEQY
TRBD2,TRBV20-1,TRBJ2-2,SARDRAGVNTGELF
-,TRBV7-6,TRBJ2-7,ASSSLSGGANYEQY
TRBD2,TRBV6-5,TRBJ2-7,ASASGPTYEQY
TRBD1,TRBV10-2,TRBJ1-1,ASSEGQGDTEAF
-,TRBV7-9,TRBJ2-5,ASSLVDQGGETQY
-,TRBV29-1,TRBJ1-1,SAEYIGTEAF
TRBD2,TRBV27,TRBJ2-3,ASSSPIAGGTSTDTQY
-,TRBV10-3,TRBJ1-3,ATGRISSGNTIY
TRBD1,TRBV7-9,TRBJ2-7,ASSPMTGGYEQY
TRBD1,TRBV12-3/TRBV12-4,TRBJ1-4,ASRSGGGYNEKLF
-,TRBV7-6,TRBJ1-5,ASSLGQGLNQPQH